This T cell receptor (beta chain) was captured by sequencing in a study of blood T cell dynamics during melanoma immunotherapy. The table came from immunoSEQ multiplex PCR; TCRdb's copy has only in-frame clones and leaves some out. The sample consists of around 13,000 clones, about 93% of them appearing once. The CDR3 covers 12 residues. V lost 3 bases and J lost 7, with 9 bases in between. Germline loops: CDR1 SGDLS, CDR2 YYNGEE. This clone appeared a single time. Regarding time point: week 3, after first cycle of checkpoint inhibitor. The sequenced sample was effector memory CD8+ T cells from blood, obtained from a patient treated with checkpoint blockade. The genes are TRBV9 and TRBJ2-3; no firm D call. This sequence originates from a human donor with melanoma. CDR3 sequence (DNA): TGTGCCAGCAGCGAAAGGACCCATACGCAGTATTTT. It translates to CASSERTHTQYF.